The source of this T cell receptor beta chain is a study of T cells expressing NK-cell markers. About the research overall: The TCR beta repertoires originated in sorted CD3+CD56+NKG2C+, CD3+CD56+NKG2C- and CD3+CD56-NKG2C+ T cells. HCMV seropositivity characterized seven of the eight sequenced donors, and seronegativity one. General study points: Dominance of the CD3+CD56-NKG2C+ fraction by these clonotypes also held in several donors. Five or six donors carried dominant NKG2C+ clonotypes that made up roughly 1.0-8% of their CD8+ T cells.

Germline CDR1 reads MGHRA; CDR2 reads YSYEKL. CDR3 size: 16 residues. TCRdb re-called the 5' RACE reads and gives one entry per CDR3 protein, without DNA. Its table records approximately 440,000 distinct CDR3 sequences. Worth noting for this clonotype: Antigen unknown.

The sequencing input was blood T cells: a sorted CD56 or NKG2C T cell subset, CD4+ or CD8+ T cells, or bulk PBMC T cells (not recorded which). The rearrangement links TRBV4-1 to TRBJ2-4; TCRdb's assignment of TRBD2 cannot be checked, as there is no DNA. The sequence was collected from a woman between 45 and 65 years old in good health. The chain's CDR3 is CASSQEGLAAKNIQYF.